This T cell receptor (beta chain) was documented in a study of blood T cell repertoires in COVID-19. Which cohort a participant joined came from the clinical history participants gave. Using immunoSEQ multiplex PCR, the repertoire was profiled, and TCRdb retains in-frame clones only, with some absent. The sample has 400,000 or so clones; approximately 90% are singletons. The length of the CDR3 is 16 residues. Germline assignment: CDR1 LGHDT and CDR2 YNNKEL (reference sequence). Trimming cost V 3 bases and J 6 bases; bases outside gene matches: 4. The source is a man in his thirties or forties who had recovered from COVID-19. Sequencing used PBMCs or T cells enriched from blood (not recorded which). This chain uses TRBV3-1 (or the pseudogene TRBV3-2) with TRBJ2-4, with 14 bases that match TRBD2. The CDR3 is CASSHAGTSGRNIQYF. CDR3 nucleotides: TGTGCCAGCAGCCATGCCGGGACTAGCGGGAGAAACATTCAGTACTTC.